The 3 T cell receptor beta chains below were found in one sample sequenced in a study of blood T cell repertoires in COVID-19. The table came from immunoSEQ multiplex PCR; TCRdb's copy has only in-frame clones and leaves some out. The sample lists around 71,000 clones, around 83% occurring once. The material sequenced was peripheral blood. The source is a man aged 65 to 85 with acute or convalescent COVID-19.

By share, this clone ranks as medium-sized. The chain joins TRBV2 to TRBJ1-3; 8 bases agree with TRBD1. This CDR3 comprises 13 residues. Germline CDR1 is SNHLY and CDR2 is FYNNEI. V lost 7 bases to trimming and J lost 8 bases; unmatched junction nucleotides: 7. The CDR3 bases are TGTGCCAGCAAACAGGGGGACTTGGACACCATATATTTT. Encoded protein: CASKQGDLDTIYF.

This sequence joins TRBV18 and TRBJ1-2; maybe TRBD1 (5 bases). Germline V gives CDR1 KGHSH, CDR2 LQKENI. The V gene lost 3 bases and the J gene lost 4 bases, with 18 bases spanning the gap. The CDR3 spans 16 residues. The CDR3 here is CASSPARGTWSYGYTF. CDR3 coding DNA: TGTGCCAGCTCACCTGCAAGGGGTACCTGGAGCTATGGCTACACCTTC.

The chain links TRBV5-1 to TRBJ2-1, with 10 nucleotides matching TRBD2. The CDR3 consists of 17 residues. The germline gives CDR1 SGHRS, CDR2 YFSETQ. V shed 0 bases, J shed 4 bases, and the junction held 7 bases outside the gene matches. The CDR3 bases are TGCGCCAGCAGCTTGGCCCCGACTAGCGGGTTTTACAATGAGCAGTTCTTC. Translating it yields CASSLAPTSGFYNEQFF.